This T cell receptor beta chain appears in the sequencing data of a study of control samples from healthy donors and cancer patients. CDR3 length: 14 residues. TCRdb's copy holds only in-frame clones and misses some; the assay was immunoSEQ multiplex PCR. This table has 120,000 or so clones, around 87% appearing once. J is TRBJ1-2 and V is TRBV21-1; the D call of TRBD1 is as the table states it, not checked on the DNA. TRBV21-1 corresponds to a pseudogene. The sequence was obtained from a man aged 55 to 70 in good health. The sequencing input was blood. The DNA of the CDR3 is TGTGCACCGGGACAGGCCTGTCAGAACTATGGCTACACCTTC. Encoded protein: CAPGQACQNYGYTF.